This record covers a single T cell receptor (beta chain). Antigen specificity is unknown. The CDR3 is made up of 16 amino acids. The germline gives CDR1 MGHRA, CDR2 YSYEKL. Trimming shortened V by 1 base and J by 0 bases, and 9 bases separated the two germline ends. The sample originates from a study of T cell responses to AZD1222 COVID-19 vaccine. Study results and caveats: As reported, nearly half of all spike-specific TCRs target variant regions that are unmutated.

Profiled with immunoSEQ multiplex PCR; TCRdb holds only in-frame clones, not every one. This sample has roughly 150,000 clones, with roughly 88% found just once. This TCR was sampled from an adult in good health. The source material was peripheral blood, sampled on day 0 of AZD1222 vaccination. This rearrangement joins TRBV4-1 to TRBJ1-4; no reliable D call. This CDR3 reads CASSQGDRTTNEKLFF. The CDR3 coding sequence is TGCGCCAGCAGCCAAGGCGACCGAACAACTAATGAAAAACTGTTTTTT.